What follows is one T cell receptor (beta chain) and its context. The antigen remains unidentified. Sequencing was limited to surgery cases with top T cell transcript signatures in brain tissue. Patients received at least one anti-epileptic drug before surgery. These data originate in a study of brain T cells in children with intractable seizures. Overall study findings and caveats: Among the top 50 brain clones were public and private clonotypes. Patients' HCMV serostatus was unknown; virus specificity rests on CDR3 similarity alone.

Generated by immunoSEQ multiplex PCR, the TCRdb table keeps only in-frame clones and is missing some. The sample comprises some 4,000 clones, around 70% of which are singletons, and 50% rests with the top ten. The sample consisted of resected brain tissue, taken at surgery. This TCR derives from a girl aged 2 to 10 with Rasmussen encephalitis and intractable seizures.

CDR3 DNA: TGTGCCAGCAGCGAGGGACAGTTGAACACTGAAGCTTTCTTT. This gives the protein CASSEGQLNTEAFF. The chain couples TRBV7-9 to TRBJ1-1; 7 nucleotides agree with TRBD1. CDR3 length: 14 residues. Looked up from germline, CDR1 is SEHNR and CDR2 is FQNEAQ (reference sequence). The V gene end was trimmed by 5 bases and the J gene end by 0 bases; junction bases not matched to a gene: 3.